In its sample, the clone carrying this TCR beta chain was seen a few times. The target antigen is unknown. The V gene end was trimmed by 0 bases and the J gene end by 0 bases; junction bases not matched to a gene: 18. The CDR3 sequence is 21 residues long. Germline CDR1 LGHDT, CDR2 YNNKEL (reference sequence). This entry comes from a study of T-cell reconstitution after alpha-beta-depleted transplantation in children. Study results and limitations: Diversity and T-cell counts at one year after transplant derived mostly from new T cells. About two months after transplant, alpha-beta T cells reportedly came from several hundred expanded graft clones.

Unique molecular identifiers were incorporated during preparation of the TCRbeta library. TCRdb ran MiXCR on the PCR reads and lists one entry per CDR3 protein. The sample lists about 590,000 distinct CDR3 sequences, approximately 12% occurring once. The chain recombines TRBV3-1 with TRBJ2-7, with 9 bases matching TRBD2. This specimen was PBMCs, mostly from graft donor cells, taken 360 days after TCRalphabeta/CD19-depleted stem cell transplant. The origin of this receptor is a male patient between 10 and 17 years old who had a stem cell transplant for acute myeloid leukemia, so the T cells may come from the graft donor. The CDR3 DNA is TGTGCCAGCAGCCAAGATCCCAGTGGAGCGGGAGGCCTCGAACCCTCCTACGAGCAGTACTTC. This sequence encodes CASSQDPSGAGGLEPSYEQYF.